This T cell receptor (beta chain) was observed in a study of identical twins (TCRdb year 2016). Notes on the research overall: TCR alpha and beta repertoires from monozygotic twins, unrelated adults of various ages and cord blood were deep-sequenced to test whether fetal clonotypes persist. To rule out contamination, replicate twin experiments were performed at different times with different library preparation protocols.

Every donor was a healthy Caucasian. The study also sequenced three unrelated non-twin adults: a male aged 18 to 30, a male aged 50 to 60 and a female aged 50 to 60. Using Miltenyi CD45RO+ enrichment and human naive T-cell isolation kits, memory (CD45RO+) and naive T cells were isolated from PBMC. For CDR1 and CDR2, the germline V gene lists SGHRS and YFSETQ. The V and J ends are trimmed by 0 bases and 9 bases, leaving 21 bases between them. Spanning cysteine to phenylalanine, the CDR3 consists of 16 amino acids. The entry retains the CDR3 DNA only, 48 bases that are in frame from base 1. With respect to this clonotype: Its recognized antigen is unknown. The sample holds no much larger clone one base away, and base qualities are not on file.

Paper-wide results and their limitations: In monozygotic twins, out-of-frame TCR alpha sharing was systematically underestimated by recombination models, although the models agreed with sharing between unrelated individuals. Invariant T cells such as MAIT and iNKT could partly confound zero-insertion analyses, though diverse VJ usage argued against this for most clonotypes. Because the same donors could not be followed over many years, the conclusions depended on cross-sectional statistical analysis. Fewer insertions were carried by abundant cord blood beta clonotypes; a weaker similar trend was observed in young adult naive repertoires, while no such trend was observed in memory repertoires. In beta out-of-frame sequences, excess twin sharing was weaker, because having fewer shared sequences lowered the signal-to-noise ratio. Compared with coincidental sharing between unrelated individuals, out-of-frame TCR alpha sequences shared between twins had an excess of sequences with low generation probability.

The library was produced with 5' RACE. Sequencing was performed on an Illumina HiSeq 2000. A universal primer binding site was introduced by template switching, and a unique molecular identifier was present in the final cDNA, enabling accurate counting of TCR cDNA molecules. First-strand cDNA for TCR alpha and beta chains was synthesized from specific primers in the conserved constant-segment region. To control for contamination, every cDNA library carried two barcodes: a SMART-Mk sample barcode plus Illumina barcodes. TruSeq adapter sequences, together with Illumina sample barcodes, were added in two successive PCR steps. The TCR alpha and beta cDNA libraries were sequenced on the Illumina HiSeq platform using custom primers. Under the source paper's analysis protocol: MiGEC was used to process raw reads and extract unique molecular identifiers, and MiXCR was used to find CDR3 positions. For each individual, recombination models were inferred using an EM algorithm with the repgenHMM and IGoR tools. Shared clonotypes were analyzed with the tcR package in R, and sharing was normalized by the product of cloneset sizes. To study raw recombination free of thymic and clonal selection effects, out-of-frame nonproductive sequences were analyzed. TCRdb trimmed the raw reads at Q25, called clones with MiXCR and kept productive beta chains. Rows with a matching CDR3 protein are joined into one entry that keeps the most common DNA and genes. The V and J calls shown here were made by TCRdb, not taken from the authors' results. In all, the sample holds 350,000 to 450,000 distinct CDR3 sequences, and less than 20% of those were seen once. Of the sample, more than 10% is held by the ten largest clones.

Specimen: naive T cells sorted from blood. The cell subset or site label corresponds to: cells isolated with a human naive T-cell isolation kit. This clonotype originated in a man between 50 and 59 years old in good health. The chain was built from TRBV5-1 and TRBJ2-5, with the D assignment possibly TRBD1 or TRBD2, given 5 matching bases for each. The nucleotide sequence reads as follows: TGCGCCAGCAGCTTGGGACCCGATGGGGGAAGAGTTGCCCAGTACTTC. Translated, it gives CASSLGPDGGRVAQYF.